The 4 T cell receptor beta chains listed next were all sequenced from one sample in a study of regulatory T cells in long-lasting Graves disease. Time point denoted: persistent/refractory GD, antithyroid drugs over 5 years with positive TRAb. PBMCs were the source of the RNA used for TCR sequencing. Construction of the TCR beta libraries employed iRepertoire HTBI primers in conjunction with Arm-PCR of CDR3 regions. TCRdb used MiXCR to reprocess the multiplex PCR reads, holding one entry per CDR3 protein. Of under 500,000 distinct CDR3 sequences listed, roughly 20% were seen once; the top ten hold around 20%. The sequences come from peripheral blood mononuclear cells (PBMCs), collected when the disease was refractory, from a patient treated with antithyroid drugs. These receptors all come from a female donor with Graves disease.

In this sample, this clonotype turned up many times. The chain joins TRBV12-3 or TRBV12-4 to TRBJ1-2, with D possibly matching TRBD1 (6 bases). Trimming pared 3 bases from V and 8 bases from J, leaving 16 bases between. This CDR3 is built from 14 residues. The CDR3: CASSFGGLIMGYTF. CDR3 coding DNA: TGTGCCAGCAGTTTCGGGGGGCTAATAATGGGCTACACCTTC.

The V call is TRBV7-2, the J call TRBJ2-4, with TRBD1 matching over 7 bases. J lost 5 bases, V lost 10 bases, and 11 bases had no gene match. Germline V gene sequence: CDR1 SGHTA, CDR2 FQGNSA. This CDR3 comprises 14 residues. The CDR3 is CATQTGSGQNIQYF. CDR3 nucleotides: TGTGCCACCCAGACAGGGAGTGGGCAAAACATTCAGTACTTC. Full variable domain (rest looked up from reference TRBV7-2 and TRBJ2-4): GAGVSQSPSNKVTEKGKDVELRCDPISGHTALYWYRQSLGQGLEFLIYFQGNSAPDKSGLPSDRFSAERTGGSVSTLTIQRTQQEDSAVYLCATQTGSGQNIQYFGAGTRLSVL.

This clonotype came up many times. This chain uses TRBV7-2 with TRBJ1-6; a weak D match, TRBD1 (5 bases). The CDR3 sequence is 15 residues long. Germline V lookup: CDR1 SGHTA, CDR2 FQGNSA. V lost 0 bases, J lost 9 bases, and 12 bases lay in between. The CDR3 here is CASSLAGTDISPLHF. CDR3 coding DNA: TGTGCCAGCAGCTTAGCTGGGACCGATATTTCACCCCTCCACTTT.

The chain recombines TRBV6-9 with TRBJ2-2, with D perhaps TRBD2 (6 bases). The CDR3 spans 16 residues. V was pared by 3 bases and J by 7 bases, with 18 bases between. Germline CDR1 is MNHGY and CDR2 is SVAAGI. The CDR3 DNA reads TGTGCCAGCAGTTACGTCTCGCCCGGGAGTGGCGGGGAGCTGTTTTTT. Amino acids: CASSYVSPGSGGELFF.